The TCR beta chain described here comes from a study of PD-1 blockade in classical Hodgkin lymphoma. Findings and limits, study-wide: The repertoire differences lack a defined cause, possibly disease activity or prior therapy. Relapsed/refractory patients reportedly had lower baseline diversity than newly diagnosed patients. Before treatment, complete responders showed about the same diversity as newly diagnosed patients.

Profiled with immunoSEQ multiplex PCR; TCRdb holds only in-frame clones, not every one. The sample holds 9,500 to 10,000 clones, about 68% seen once. The ends were cut back, 2 bases at V and 0 bases at J, with 8 bases in the middle. CDR3 length: 15 residues. Germline CDR1 is MNHEY and CDR2 is SMNVEV (reference sequence). The time point: cycle 4 day 1 (C4D1), after less than 7 weeks of nivolumab. In every patient, relapse followed autologous stem cell transplantation, while exposure to brentuximab vedotin differed. Thawed PBMCs were subjected to magnetic negative selection, which yielded isolated CD8+ T cells. With regard to this clone: What it binds is not known.

This chain uses TRBV27 with TRBJ2-1; perhaps TRBD2 as D (6 bases). This clonotype was sampled from a human donor with classical Hodgkin lymphoma. The source was CD8+ T cells from blood, collected before the fourth cycle of nivolumab. The CDR3 sequence is CASSLVGGSYNEQFF. The CDR3 DNA reads TGTGCCAGCAGTTTAGTGGGAGGCTCCTACAATGAGCAGTTCTTC.